What follows describes a single T cell receptor (beta chain). Under the authors' procedure: From reference gene primer amplification, estimates of nucleated cell counts were derived. Using immunoSEQ multiplex PCR, the repertoire was profiled, and TCRdb retains in-frame clones only, with some absent. Clone size and V and J calls were adopted from that table, with D and trimming inferred from the DNA. Among tens of thousands of clones, around 87% were seen once, and the ten largest hold approximately 8%. This record belongs to a study of blood T cell repertoires in COVID-19. Study-level background: Sources were T cells, B-cell-depleted T cells, or PBMCs; the material itself was cDNA or gDNA.

Trimming cost V 5 bases and J 0 bases, with 12 bases left between them. The CDR3 covers 14 residues. CDR1 and CDR2 from the germline V gene are SGHRS and YFSETQ. The sequence derives from a man aged 45-60 years with active COVID-19. The sequenced material came from peripheral blood. V and J are TRBV5-1 and TRBJ2-7; the D gene is possibly TRBD1 (5 bases). CDR3 nucleotides: TGCGCCAGCAGTTTGACAGTGGACTCCTACGAGCAGTACTTC. Its protein is CASSLTVDSYEQYF.